This T cell receptor beta chain comes out of a study of cytomegalovirus exposure and HLA in healthy donors. Use of 60 Vbeta and 13 Jbeta primers characterized the PCR. TCRdb keeps only in-frame clones here, not all; method: immunoSEQ multiplex PCR. The sample holds about 190,000 clones, approximately 87% seen once. V gave up 6 bases and J gave up 0 bases, with 13 bases separating them. The germline V gene has CDR1 MNHNS and CDR2 SASEGT. The CDR3 covers 15 residues. Sequencing used PBMCs. This receptor was taken from a man in his thirties or forties in good health and CMV-seronegative. The rearrangement uses TRBV6-1 and TRBJ2-3; D is unresolved. The CDR3 region is CASRAQRLSTDTQYF. The CDR3 DNA follows: TGTGCCAGCAGAGCCCAGCGACTGAGCACAGATACGCAGTATTTT.